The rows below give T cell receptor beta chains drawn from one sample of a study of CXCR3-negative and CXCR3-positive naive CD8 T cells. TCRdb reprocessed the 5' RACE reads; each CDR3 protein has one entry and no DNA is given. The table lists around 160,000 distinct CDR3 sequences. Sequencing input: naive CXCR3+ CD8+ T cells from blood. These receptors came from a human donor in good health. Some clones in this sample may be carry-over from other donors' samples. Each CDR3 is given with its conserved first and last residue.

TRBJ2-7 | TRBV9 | CASSVGASEIYEQYF
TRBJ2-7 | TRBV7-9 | CASSPALEQYF
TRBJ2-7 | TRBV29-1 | CGVAGRTDVHEQYF
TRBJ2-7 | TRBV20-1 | CSASDLAAYEQYF
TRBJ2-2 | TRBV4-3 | CASSPRFGPGELFF
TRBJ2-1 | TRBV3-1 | CASSPYKGEQFF
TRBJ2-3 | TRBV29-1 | CSVEGLAGDVTDTQYF
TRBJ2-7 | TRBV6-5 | CASSYSLAGAVSDEQYF
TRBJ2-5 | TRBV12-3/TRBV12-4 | CASSWEGSQETQYF
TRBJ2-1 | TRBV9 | CASSVDRGMLDEQFF
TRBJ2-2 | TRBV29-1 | CSVEGVGENTGELFF
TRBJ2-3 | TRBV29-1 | CSALSGQDTDTQYF
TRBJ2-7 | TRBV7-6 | CASSFFGPDYEQYF
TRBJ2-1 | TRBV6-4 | CASSDGDSSYNEQFF
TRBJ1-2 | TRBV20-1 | CSASARDRGFYGYTF
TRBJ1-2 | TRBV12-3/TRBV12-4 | CASSLVGVGEKGYTF
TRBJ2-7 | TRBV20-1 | CSASGGGDLDEQYF
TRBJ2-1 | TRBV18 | CASSPMSSYNEQFF
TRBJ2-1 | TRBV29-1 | CSVVRQGAYNEQFF
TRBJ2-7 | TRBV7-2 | CASSDGLAAGYEQYF
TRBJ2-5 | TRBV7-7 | CASSLGAAGEGRETQYF
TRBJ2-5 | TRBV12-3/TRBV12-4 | CASSSGVYETQYF
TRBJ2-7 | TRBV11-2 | CASSPPRSLASSSYEQYF
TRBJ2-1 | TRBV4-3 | CASSQVLVHEQFF
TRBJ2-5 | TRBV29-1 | CSIYAGGIETQYF
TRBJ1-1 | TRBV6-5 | CASSDRVTEAFF
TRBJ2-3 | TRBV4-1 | CASSAGPEGVADTQYF
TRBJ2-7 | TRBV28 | CASSRPGLGSYEQYF
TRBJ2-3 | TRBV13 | CASSSWTSGGPGTDTQYF
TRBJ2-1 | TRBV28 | CASSLNPSGRLRNNEQFF
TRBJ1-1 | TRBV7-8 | CASSFTRTGMNTEAFF
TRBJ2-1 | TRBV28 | CASKPLAGDHNEQFF
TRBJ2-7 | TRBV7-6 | CASSERQGADYEQYF
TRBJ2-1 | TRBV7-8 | CASSLSSGSYNEQFF
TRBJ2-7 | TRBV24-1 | CATSDGTGNSYEQYF
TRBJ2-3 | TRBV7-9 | CASRTGRASTDTQYF
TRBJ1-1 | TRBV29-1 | CSAVGQLDSNTEAFF
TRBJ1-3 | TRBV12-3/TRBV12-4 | CASSFFDLGNTIYF
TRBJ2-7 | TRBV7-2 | CASSLYQGLKAYEQYF
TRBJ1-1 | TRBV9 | CASSSRTGDPGAFF
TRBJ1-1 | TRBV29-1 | CSVEEGVPEAFF
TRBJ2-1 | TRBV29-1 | CSAAGGPSGEQFF
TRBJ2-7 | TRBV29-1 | CSVEDDSYEQYF
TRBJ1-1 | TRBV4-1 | CASSQGDLGTEAFF
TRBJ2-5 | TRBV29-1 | CSVALPETQYF
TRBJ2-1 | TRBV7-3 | CASSQTGGPSYNEQFF
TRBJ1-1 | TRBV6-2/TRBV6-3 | CASRIGGGTEAFF
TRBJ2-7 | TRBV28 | CASTRGHEQYF
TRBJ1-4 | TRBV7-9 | CASSLATQTRGRNEKLFF
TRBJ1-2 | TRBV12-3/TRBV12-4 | CASSFSLPGNYGYTF
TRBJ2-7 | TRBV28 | CASSLRGNSYEQYF
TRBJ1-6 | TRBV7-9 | CASSSVMQGTLSNSPLHF
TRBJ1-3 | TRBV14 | CASSPGQAGNTIYF
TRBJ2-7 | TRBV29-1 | CSVVDRVLGEQYF
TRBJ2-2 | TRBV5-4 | CASSIDRVSTGELFF
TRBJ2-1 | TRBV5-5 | CASRHDGLSSYNEQFF
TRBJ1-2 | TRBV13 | CASSLGLTGGYTF